These 17 T cell receptor beta chains came from one sample sequenced in a study of blood T cell repertoires in COVID-19. Data came from immunoSEQ multiplex PCR; TCRdb stores just in-frame clones and leaves some out. The table lists some 300,000 clones, 65% to 90% of them singletons. Sequenced input: PBMCs or T cells enriched from blood (not recorded which). The receptors originated from a man under 40 who had recovered from COVID-19.

The chain employs TRBV5-5 and TRBJ1-5, with no clear D. Trimming removed 1 base from V and 4 bases from J, with 9 bases in between. Germline CDR1 and CDR2: SGHKS and YYEKEE (reference sequence). The CDR3 covers 14 residues. CDR3 in DNA: TGTGCCAGCAGCTTGCTAGTAGGAAATCAGCCCCAGCATTTT. This codes for CASSLLVGNQPQHF.

V is TRBV6-5 and J is TRBJ1-3, with D possibly TRBD1 on 6 matching bases. Trimming removed 6 bases at V and 0 bases at J, with 12 bases between. Germline CDR1 reads MNHEY; CDR2 reads SVGAGI. This CDR3 contains 15 residues. The CDR3 is CASRLDRNSGNTIYF. The CDR3 DNA sequence: TGTGCCAGCAGATTAGACAGGAACTCTGGAAACACCATATATTTT.

The chain carries TRBV19 and TRBJ1-2, with D possibly being TRBD1 (6 bases). The CDR3 sequence is 12 residues long. V shed 5 bases and J shed 4 bases, with 8 bases lying between them. The germline V gene has CDR1 LNHDA and CDR2 SQIVND (reference sequence). CDR3 amino acids: CASSPQGYGYTF. The DNA of the CDR3 is TGTGCCAGTAGTCCACAGGGCTATGGCTACACCTTC.

This chain links TRBV2 with TRBJ1-4, with D perhaps TRBD1 (5 bases). The CDR3 consists of 14 residues. Germline CDR1 is SNHLY and CDR2 is FYNNEI. Trimming cost V 4 bases and J 4 bases, with 10 bases left between them. CDR3: CASSGRQFNEKLFF. The CDR3 nucleotides read TGTGCCAGCAGTGGGAGACAGTTTAATGAAAAACTGTTTTTT.

The gene calls are TRBV5-1 and TRBJ2-1; 14 nucleotides match TRBD2. The germline gives CDR1 SGHRS, CDR2 YFSETQ. Trimming took 3 bases from V and 6 from J; bases not matched to a gene: 2. This CDR3 has 15 residues. The CDR3 DNA is TGCGCCAGCAGCTCGGGGACTAGCGGGAGCAATGAGCAGTTCTTC. Translating it yields CASSSGTSGSNEQFF.

The J gene is TRBJ2-1, the V gene TRBV9; 7 bases match TRBD2. Trimming removed 1 base from V and 3 bases from J; junction bases left unmatched: 4. Germline lookup yields CDR1 SGDLS and CDR2 YYNGEE. The CDR3 spans 15 residues. The CDR3 nucleotides read TGTGCCAGCAGCGTAATAGCGGGTCACTACAATGAGCAGTTCTTC. It codes for CASSVIAGHYNEQFF. Looking up the rest from reference TRBV9 and TRBJ2-1 gives the full variable domain: DSGVTQTPKHLITATGQRVTLRCSPRSGDLSVYWYQQSLDQGLQFLIQYYNGEERAKGNILERFSAQQFPDLHSELNLSSLELGDSALYFCASSVIAGHYNEQFFGPGTRLTVL.

The chain is built from TRBV6-5 and TRBJ2-7; TRBD1 is a possible D gene (6 bases). V was trimmed by 4 bases and J by 2 bases, leaving 9 bases between them. The CDR3 spans 13 residues. CDR1 MNHEY and CDR2 SVGAGI come from the germline V gene. The CDR3: CASSSGTTYEQYF. DNA of the CDR3: TGTGCCAGCAGTTCCGGGACAACCTACGAGCAGTACTTC.

V gene TRBV3-1 (or the pseudogene TRBV3-2) combines with J gene TRBJ2-3; 8 bases are a match to TRBD1. Unmatched junction bases numbered 6, after V lost 4 bases and J lost 3 bases. Germline CDR1 and CDR2: LGHDT and YNNKEL (reference sequence). This CDR3 comprises 15 residues. The CDR3 DNA follows: TGTGCCAGCAGCCTGACAGGGGTCGAGACAGATACGCAGTATTTT. Its protein is CASSLTGVETDTQYF.

The V call is TRBV30, the J call TRBJ2-7, with 8 bases identical to TRBD1. This CDR3 has 11 amino acids. Trimming cost V 0 bases and J 9 bases; bases outside gene matches: 1. Germline lookup yields CDR1 GTSNPN and CDR2 SVGIG (reference sequence). The CDR3 sequence is CAWSVTGGQYF. Written as DNA, the CDR3 is TGTGCCTGGAGTGTTACAGGGGGGCAGTACTTC.

The chain recombines TRBV6-1 with TRBJ1-6; the D gene is possibly TRBD1 (6 bases). The germline V gene encodes CDR1 MNHNS and CDR2 SASEGT. CDR3 length: 15 residues. Trimming cost V 2 bases and J 4 bases, with 9 bases left between them. DNA for the CDR3: TGTGCCAGCAGTGAAATCGACAGGTATAATTCACCCCTCCACTTT. Its translation is CASSEIDRYNSPLHF.

This rearrangement joins TRBV27 to TRBJ2-7; TRBD2 matches 11 bases. The CDR3 runs to 16 residues. The ends lost 4 bases at V and 4 bases at J; junction bases unmatched: 9. The V gene's germline CDR1 is MNHEY and CDR2 SMNVEV (reference sequence). For the CDR3, the DNA is TGTGCCAGCAGTTCCCGACCGGGACTAGCGGAATACGAGCAGTACTTC. Translating gives CASSSRPGLAEYEQYF.

This clone was observed a few times. This sequence joins TRBV6-5 and TRBJ1-5, with TRBD1 matching 8 bases. Per germline, CDR1 MNHEY and CDR2 SVGAGI. The CDR3 totals 14 residues. Trimming removed 8 bases from V and 2 bases from J; junction bases left unmatched: 5. The CDR3 DNA reads as TGTGCCAGCCTGAAGGACAGGGGCAATCAGCCCCAGCATTTT. It is translated as CASLKDRGNQPQHF.

This chain links TRBV9 with TRBJ1-1; 12 bases match TRBD1. Per germline, CDR1 SGDLS and CDR2 YYNGEE. The V gene end was trimmed by 6 bases and the J gene end by 3 bases; junction bases not matched to a gene: 6. CDR3 length: 15 amino acids. The CDR3 is CASMGTGGAYTEAFF. DNA for the CDR3: TGTGCCAGCATGGGGACAGGGGGCGCGTACACTGAAGCTTTCTTT.

V gene TRBV7-9 combines with J gene TRBJ2-5; a weak D match, TRBD2 (7 bases). This CDR3 is built from 16 residues. The germline V gene has CDR1 SEHNR and CDR2 FQNEAQ (reference sequence). Trimming stripped 5 bases from V and 2 bases from J, with 18 bases between. CDR3 DNA sequence: TGTGCCAGCAGCCGGGGGGCGACAGCCATTCAAGAGACCCAGTACTTC. This sequence encodes CASSRGATAIQETQYF.

The chain links TRBV5-1 to TRBJ1-2; TRBD1 matches at 11 bases. The length of the CDR3 is 14 residues. V lost 4 bases to trimming and J lost 7 bases; unmatched junction nucleotides: 6. Germline CDR1 and CDR2: SGHRS and YFSETQ. CDR3 residues: CASSGGQGVTGYTF. CDR3 bases: TGCGCCAGCAGCGGGGGACAGGGGGTGACTGGCTACACCTTC. Drawing the rest from reference TRBV5-1 and TRBJ1-2, the complete variable domain is KAGVTQTPRYLIKTRGQQVTLSCSPISGHRSVSWYQQTPGQGLQFLFEYFSETQRNKGNFPGRFSGRQFSNSRSEMNVSTLELGDSALYLCASSGGQGVTGYTFGSGTRLTVV.

The J gene is TRBJ2-1, the V gene TRBV2; unclear D gene. CDR1 and CDR2 from the germline V gene are SNHLY and FYNNEI. The CDR3 has 11 residues. V shed 3 bases and J shed 6 bases, with 3 bases lying between them. CDR3 sequence (DNA): TGTGCCAGCAGTGATAGCAATGAGCAGTTCTTC. It yields the protein CASSDSNEQFF.

V and J are TRBV10-1 and TRBJ2-7; no reliable D call. V lost 10 bases to trimming and J lost 2 bases, with 18 bases between them. CDR3 size: 14 residues. Germline V gene lookup returns CDR1 WNHNN and CDR2 SYGVQD (reference sequence). CDR3 loop: CAIRSRAPTYEQYF. In DNA, the CDR3 is TGCGCCATCCGATCGCGTGCCCCTACCTACGAGCAGTACTTC.